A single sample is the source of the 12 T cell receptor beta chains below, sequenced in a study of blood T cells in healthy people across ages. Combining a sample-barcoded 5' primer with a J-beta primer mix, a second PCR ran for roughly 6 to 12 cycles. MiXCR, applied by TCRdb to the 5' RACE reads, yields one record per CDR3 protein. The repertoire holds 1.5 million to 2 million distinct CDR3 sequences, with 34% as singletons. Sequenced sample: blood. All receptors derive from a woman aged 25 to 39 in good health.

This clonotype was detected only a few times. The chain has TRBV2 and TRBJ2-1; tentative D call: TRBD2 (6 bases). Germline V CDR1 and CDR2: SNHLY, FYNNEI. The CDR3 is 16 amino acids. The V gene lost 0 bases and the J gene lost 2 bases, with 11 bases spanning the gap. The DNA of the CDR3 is TGTGCCAGCAGTGAAGCGCTTACGGGGGCCTACAATGAGCAGTTCTTC. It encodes CASSEALTGAYNEQFF.

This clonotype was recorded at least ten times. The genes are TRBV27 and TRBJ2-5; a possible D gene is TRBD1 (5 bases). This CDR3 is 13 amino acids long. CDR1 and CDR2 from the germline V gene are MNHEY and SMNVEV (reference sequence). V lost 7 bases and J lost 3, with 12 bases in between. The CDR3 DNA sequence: TGTGCCAGCAATCAGTTAGGGGAAGAGACCCAGTACTTC. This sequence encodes CASNQLGEETQYF.

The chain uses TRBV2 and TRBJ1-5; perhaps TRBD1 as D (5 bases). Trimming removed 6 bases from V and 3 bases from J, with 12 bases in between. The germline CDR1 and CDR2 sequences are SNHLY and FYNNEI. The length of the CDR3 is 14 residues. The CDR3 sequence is CASRSGGVNQPQHF. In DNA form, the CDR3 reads TGTGCCAGCAGATCGGGAGGGGTCAATCAGCCCCAGCATTTT.

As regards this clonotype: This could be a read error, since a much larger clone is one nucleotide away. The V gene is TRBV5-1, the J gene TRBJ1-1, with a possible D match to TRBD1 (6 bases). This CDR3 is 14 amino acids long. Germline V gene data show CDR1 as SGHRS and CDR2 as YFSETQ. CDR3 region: CASGLRGGDTEAFF. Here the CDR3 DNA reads TGCGCCAGCGGCTTGAGGGGGGGAGACACTGAAGCTTTCTTT.

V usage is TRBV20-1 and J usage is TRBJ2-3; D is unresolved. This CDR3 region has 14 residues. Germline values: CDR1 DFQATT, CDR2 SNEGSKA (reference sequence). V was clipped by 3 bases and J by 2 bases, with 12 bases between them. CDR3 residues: CSASPIGNTDTQYF. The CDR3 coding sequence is TGCAGTGCTAGCCCGATCGGAAACACAGATACGCAGTATTTT.

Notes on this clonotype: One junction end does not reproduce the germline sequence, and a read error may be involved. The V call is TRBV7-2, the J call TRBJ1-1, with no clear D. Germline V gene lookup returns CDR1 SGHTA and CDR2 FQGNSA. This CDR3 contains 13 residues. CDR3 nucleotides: TGTGCCAGCAGTCTTCAAATGAACACTGGAGCTTTCTTT. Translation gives CASSLQMNTGAFF. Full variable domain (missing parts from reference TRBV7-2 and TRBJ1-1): GAGVSQSPSNKVTEKGKDVELRCDPISGHTALYWYRQSLGQGLEFLIYFQGNSAPDKSGLPSDRFSAERTGGSVSTLTIQRTQQEDSAVYLCASSLQMNTGAFFGQGTRLTVV.

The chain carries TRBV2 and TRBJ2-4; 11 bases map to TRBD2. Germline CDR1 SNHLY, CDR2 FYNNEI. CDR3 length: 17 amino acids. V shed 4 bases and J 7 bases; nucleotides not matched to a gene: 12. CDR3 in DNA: TGTGCCAGCAGTGGTCTAGCGGGAGGACTATTGGGGAACATTCAGTACTTC. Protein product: CASSGLAGGLLGNIQYF.

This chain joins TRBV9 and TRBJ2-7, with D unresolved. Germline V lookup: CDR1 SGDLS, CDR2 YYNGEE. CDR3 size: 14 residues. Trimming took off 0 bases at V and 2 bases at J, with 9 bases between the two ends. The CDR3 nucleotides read TGTGCCAGCAGCGTAGGCGGACCAGCCTACGAGCAGTACTTC. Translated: CASSVGGPAYEQYF.

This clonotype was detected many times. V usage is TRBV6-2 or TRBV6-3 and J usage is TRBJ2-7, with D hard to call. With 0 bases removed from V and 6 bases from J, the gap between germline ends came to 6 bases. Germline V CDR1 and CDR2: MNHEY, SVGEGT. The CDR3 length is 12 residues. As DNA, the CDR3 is TGTGCCAGCAGTTACTCGAAGGTCGAGCAGTACTTC. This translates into CASSYSKVEQYF.

In DNA form, the CDR3 reads TGTGCCTGGAGCCCGGGACAGAAAAAGACTTCACCCCTCCACTTT. Translating gives CAWSPGQKKTSPLHF. The chain carries TRBV30 and TRBJ1-6, with 7 nucleotides matching TRBD1. The CDR3 is 15 amino acids. V was pared by 3 bases and J by 9 bases, with 11 bases of the junction left unmatched. From germline, CDR1 is GTSNPN and CDR2 SVGIG (reference sequence).

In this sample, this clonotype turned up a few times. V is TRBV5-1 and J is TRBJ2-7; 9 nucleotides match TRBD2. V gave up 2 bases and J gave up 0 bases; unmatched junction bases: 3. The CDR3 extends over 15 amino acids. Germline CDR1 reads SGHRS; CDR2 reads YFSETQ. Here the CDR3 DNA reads TGCGCCAGCAGCTTCCTAGCGGGACTCTCCTACGAGCAGTACTTC. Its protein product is CASSFLAGLSYEQYF.

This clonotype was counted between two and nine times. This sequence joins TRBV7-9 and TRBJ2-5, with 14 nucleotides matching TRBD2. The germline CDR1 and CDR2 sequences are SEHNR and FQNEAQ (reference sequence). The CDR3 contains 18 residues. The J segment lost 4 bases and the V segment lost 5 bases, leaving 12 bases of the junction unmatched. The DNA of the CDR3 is TGTGCCAGCAGCCGCTCGGGACTAGCGGGAGCTCCTCGAGAGACCCAGTACTTC. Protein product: CASSRSGLAGAPRETQYF.